This is a list of T cell receptor beta chains from one sample in a study of blood T cell repertoires in COVID-19. The protocol was immunoSEQ multiplex PCR, while the TCRdb copy is restricted to in-frame clones and leaves out a portion. The sample shows 330,000 or so clones, 87% of them seen only once. Sequencing was carried out using peripheral blood. These receptors were collected from a man aged 30-40 years with COVID-19, enrolled during active disease. The CDR3 runs from the conserved cysteine through the conserved F or W. D genes are given only for firm matches. Rows give clone size only sometimes, using once, few, many, or a class for an expanded clone.

>TRBV7-2|TRBJ2-1|NA|NA
TGTGCCAGCAGCCCGAGCATTACCCGGGATCTGTTCTTC
CASSPSITRDLFF
>TRBV29-1|TRBJ1-1|NA|TRBD1
TGCAGCGTTAGTAACCGACAGGGCGACGGAGCTTTCTTT
CSVSNRQGDGAFF
>TRBV28|TRBJ1-2|NA|NA
TGTGCCAGCAGTTTGGCGACAGATTCCTATGGCTACACCTTC
CASSLATDSYGYTF
>TRBV25-1|TRBJ2-3|NA|TRBD1
TGTGCCAGCAGTGACCCCTCAGGAACAGGGGCGGATACGCAGTATTTT
CASSDPSGTGADTQYF
>TRBV5-6|TRBJ2-7|once|NA
TGTGCCAGCAGACGTAGAACCTACGAGCAGTACTTC
CASRRRTYEQYF
>TRBV30|TRBJ2-1|NA|TRBD2
TGTGCCTGGAGGACTAGCGGGAGGCTATTCAATGAGCAGTTCTTC
CAWRTSGRLFNEQFF
>TRBV7-6|TRBJ2-7|NA|NA
TGTGCCAGCAGCCTCAGTGAGCAGTACTTC
CASSLSEQYF
>TRBV9|TRBJ2-7|NA|TRBD1
TGTGCCAGCAGCGTAGGACAGGGGGGAGGGCAGTACTTC
CASSVGQGGGQYF
>TRBV28|TRBJ1-1|many|NA
TGTGCCAGCAGTCGACAGAACACTGAAGCTTTCTTT
CASSRQNTEAFF
>TRBV2|TRBJ1-1|NA|NA
TGTGCCAGCATGGGGGGGGAGGTCACAGGGCAAGCTTTCTTT
CASMGGEVTGQAFF
>TRBV4-3|TRBJ1-2|NA|NA
TGCGCCAGCAGCCGAAGGGGTTCTAACTATGGCTACACCTTC
CASSRRGSNYGYTF
>TRBV30|TRBJ2-7|NA|NA
TGTGCCTGGAGTATTGGAACAGGGTACTACGAGCAGTACTTC
CAWSIGTGYYEQYF
>TRBV29-1|TRBJ2-3|NA|TRBD1
TGCAGCGTTGGGACAGGGAGCACAGATACGCAGTATTTT
CSVGTGSTDTQYF
>TRBV3-1/TRBV3-2|TRBJ1-1|NA|TRBD1
TGTGCCAGCAGCCAAGATGCGAACAGGGGTAAAACTGAAGCTTTCTTT
CASSQDANRGKTEAFF
>TRBV7-8|TRBJ2-6|NA|NA
TGTGCCAGCAGCTTAGAAACAGTTGTCCCAGGTGGGGCCAACGTCCTGACTTTC
CASSLETVVPGGANVLTF
>TRBV19|TRBJ2-2|NA|NA
TGTGCCAGTAGTATAGATCGGCAGGTTAACACCGGGGAGCTGTTTTTT
CASSIDRQVNTGELFF
>TRBV7-2|TRBJ2-7|NA|TRBD2
TGTGCCAGCAGCATAGTATCGGGAGGTAGTGGTTCGAGTGAGCAGTACTTC
CASSIVSGGSGSSEQYF
>TRBV7-3|TRBJ2-7|NA|TRBD2
TGTGCCAGCAGCTTAAATGAAGCGGGGGGCCACGAGCAGTACTTC
CASSLNEAGGHEQYF
>TRBV30|TRBJ1-5|NA|TRBD1
TGTGCCTGGAGTCGGACGACAGGGGGAAGCAATCAGCCCCAGCATTTT
CAWSRTTGGSNQPQHF
>TRBV30|TRBJ2-5|NA|TRBD2
TGTGCCTGGAGTGTTGGCCTAGCGGGAGGTGAGACCCAGTACTTC
CAWSVGLAGGETQYF
>TRBV7-3|TRBJ2-1|NA|TRBD2
TGTGCCAGCAGCAGTAGCGGGAGGGCCTTTCGGAGTGAGCAGTTCTTC
CASSSSGRAFRSEQFF